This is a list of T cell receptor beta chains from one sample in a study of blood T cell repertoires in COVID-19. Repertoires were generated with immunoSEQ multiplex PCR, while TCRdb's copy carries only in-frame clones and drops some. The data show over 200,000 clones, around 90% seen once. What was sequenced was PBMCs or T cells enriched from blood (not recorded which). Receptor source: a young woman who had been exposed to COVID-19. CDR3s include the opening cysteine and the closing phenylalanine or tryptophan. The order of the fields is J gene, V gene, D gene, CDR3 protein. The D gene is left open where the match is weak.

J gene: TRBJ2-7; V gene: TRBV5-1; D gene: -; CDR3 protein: CASSPRTVGHYEQYF
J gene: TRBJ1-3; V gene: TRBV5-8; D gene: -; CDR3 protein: CASSLVGHLSGNTIYF
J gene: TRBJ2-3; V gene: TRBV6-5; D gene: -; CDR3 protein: CASSRTGDTQYF
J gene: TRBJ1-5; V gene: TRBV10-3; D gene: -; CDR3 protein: CAIGSGGSGNQPQHF
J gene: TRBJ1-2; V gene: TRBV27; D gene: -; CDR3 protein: CASTRGLGFEGYTF
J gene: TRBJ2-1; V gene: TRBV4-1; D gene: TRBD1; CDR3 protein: CASSPPGQGFNEQFF
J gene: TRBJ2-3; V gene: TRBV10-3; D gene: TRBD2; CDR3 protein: CAISESGLAGGPQLDTQYF
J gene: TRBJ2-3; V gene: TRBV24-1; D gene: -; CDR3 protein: CATAGRGSDTQYF
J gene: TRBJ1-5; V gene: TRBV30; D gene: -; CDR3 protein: CAWSGGGQGNQPQHF
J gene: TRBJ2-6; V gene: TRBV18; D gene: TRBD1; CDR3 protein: CASSTSTGGVSGANVLTF
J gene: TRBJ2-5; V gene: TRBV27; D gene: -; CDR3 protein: CASSSVGGNQETQYF
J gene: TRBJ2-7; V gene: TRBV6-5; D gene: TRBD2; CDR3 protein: CASRTSGAPPYEQYF
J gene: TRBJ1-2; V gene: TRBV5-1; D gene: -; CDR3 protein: CASSLTLLGGYGYTF
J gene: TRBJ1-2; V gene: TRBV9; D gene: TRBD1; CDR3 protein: CASSASGTGDYGYTF
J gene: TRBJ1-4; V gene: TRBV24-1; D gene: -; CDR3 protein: CATKITGISNEKLFF
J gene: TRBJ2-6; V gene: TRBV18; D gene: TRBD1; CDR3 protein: CASSPRGRRSSGANVLTF
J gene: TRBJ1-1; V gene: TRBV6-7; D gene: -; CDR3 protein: CASSYSRAMNTEAFF
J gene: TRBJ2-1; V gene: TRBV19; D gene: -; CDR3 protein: CASSIDLGSGVYNEQFF
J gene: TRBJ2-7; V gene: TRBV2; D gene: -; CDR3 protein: CASILRASDPYEQYF
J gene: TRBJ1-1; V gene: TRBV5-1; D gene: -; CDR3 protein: CASSLEGYMNTEAFF
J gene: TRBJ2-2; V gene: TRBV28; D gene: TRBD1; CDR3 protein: CASSFGRGREELFF
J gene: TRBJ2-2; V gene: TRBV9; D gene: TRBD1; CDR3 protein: CASSVGQGVYTGELFF
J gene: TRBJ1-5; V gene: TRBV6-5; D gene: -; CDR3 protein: CASSYSWLGNQPQHF
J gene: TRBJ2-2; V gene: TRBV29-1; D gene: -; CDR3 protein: CSVERGTGELFF
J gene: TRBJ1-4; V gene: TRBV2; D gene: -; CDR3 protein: CASSAIRGANEKLFF
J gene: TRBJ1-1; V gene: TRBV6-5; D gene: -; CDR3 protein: CASKGRGMLNTEAFF
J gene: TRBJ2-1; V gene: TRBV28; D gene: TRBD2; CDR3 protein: CASSIQASGGAYNEQFF
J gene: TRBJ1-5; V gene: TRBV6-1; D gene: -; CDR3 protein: CASSEASTSNQPQHF
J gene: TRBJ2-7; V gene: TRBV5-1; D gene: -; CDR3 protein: CASSLLGATGEQYF
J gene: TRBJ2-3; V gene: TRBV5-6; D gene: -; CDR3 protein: CASSSVLSDTQYF
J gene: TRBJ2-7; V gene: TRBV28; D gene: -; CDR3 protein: CASSLRGYEQYF
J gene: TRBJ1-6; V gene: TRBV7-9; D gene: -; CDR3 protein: CASSRDGNYNSPLHF
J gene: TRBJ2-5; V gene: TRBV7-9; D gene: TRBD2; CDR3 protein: CASSLGLAGDGETQYF
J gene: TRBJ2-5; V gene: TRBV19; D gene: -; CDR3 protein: CASSKSGMVTQYF
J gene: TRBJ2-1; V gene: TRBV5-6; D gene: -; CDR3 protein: CASRSRGLYNEQFF
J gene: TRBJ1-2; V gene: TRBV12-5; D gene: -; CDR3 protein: CASDKTGFGYGYTF
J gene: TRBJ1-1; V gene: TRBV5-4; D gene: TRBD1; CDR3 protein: CASSYQGAGTEAFF
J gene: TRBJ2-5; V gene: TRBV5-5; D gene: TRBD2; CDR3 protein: CASSATPIAGGPLGTQYF
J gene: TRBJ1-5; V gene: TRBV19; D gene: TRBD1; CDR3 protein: CASSIYRGHQPQHF
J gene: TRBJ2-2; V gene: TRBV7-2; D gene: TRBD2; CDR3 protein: CASTGLAGEIYTGELFF
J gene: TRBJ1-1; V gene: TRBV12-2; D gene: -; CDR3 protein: CASRLVRGSAFRSTEAFF
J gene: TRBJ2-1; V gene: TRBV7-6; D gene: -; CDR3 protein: CASSSLVWNEQFF
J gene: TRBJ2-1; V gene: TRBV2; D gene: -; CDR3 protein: CASSGPGGTNEQFF
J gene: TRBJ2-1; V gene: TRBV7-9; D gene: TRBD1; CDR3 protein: CASSRVRDSYNEQFF
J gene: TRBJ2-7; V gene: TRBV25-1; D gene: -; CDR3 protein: CASSEMISSYEQYF
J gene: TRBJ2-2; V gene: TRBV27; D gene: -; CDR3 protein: CASSLKGLGTGELFF
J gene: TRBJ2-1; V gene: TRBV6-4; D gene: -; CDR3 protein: CASSDESGLEQFF
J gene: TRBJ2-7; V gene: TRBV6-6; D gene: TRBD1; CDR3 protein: CASTPEGTGGYEQYF